The 32 T cell receptor beta chains below were found in one sample sequenced in a study of cytomegalovirus exposure and HLA in healthy donors. The PCR made use of 60 Vbeta and 13 Jbeta primers. Using immunoSEQ multiplex PCR, the repertoire was profiled, and TCRdb retains in-frame clones only, with some absent. The repertoire holds about 160,000 clones, roughly 80% seen once, with 1.1% to 1.5% in the top ten. Sequencing was carried out using PBMCs. The origin of the receptors is a woman aged 25 to 39 in good health and CMV-seronegative.

The chain is built from TRBV19 and TRBJ1-2; D is unclear. With 3 bases removed from V and 0 bases from J, the gap between germline ends came to 23 bases. This CDR3 contains 19 residues. In germline, CDR1 is LNHDA, CDR2 SQIVND (reference sequence). The CDR3 spells CASSMPRYSQFRSNYGYTF. The CDR3 DNA reads as TGTGCCAGTAGTATGCCTCGGTACAGTCAGTTCCGATCTAACTATGGCTACACCTTC.

The chain joins TRBV13 to TRBJ2-7, with 11 positions matching TRBD2. The CDR3 loop spans 15 amino acids. Trimming at V came to 5 bases and at J to 7 bases, leaving 10 bases not matched to a gene. Germline loops: CDR1 PRHDT, CDR2 FYEKMQ (reference sequence). The CDR3 nucleotides are TGTGCCAGCAGCGCCGGGACTAGCGGTGAGACGGAGCAGTACTTC. This codes for CASSAGTSGETEQYF.

The rearrangement joins TRBV10-3 to TRBJ1-4; a possible D gene is TRBD1 (6 bases). The CDR3 totals 12 residues. V was trimmed by 7 bases and J by 8 bases, leaving 11 bases between them. Germline CDR1 reads ENHRY; CDR2 reads SYGVKD. DNA of the CDR3: TGTGCCATCAAGGGGGATGAGGAAAAACTGTTTTTT. It specifies CAIKGDEEKLFF.

V and J are TRBV6-1 and TRBJ2-5; 8 nucleotides align to TRBD2. The J call is uncertain, as TRBJ2-7 better fits the DNA end. The CDR3 runs to 14 residues. From germline, CDR1 is MNHNS and CDR2 SASEGT. The CDR3 loop reads CASSQRGSSYEQYF. The CDR3 region has the DNA TGTGCCAGCAGCCAGCGGGGGAGCTCCTACGAGCAGTACTTC.

V and J are TRBV7-9 and TRBJ2-7; 10 bases align to TRBD2. This CDR3 is built from 14 residues. Germline V gene lookup returns CDR1 SEHNR and CDR2 FQNEAQ (reference sequence). V lost 5 bases to trimming and J lost 6 bases; unmatched junction nucleotides: 7. Here the CDR3 DNA reads TGTGCCAGCAGCGCGACTAGGACTAGCGGCGAGCAGTACTTC. It is translated as CASSATRTSGEQYF.

This clone was picked up one time. The chain couples TRBV29-1 to TRBJ1-2; D remains ambiguous. Looked up from germline, CDR1 is SQVTM and CDR2 is ANQGSEA. The CDR3 totals 16 residues. The V end was cut by 4 bases, the J end by 1 base, with 19 bases between. CDR3 coding DNA: TGCAGCGTTGCTGACCTCGGGAGTCCCGTTAACTATGGCTACACCTTC. Protein: CSVADLGSPVNYGYTF. Looking up the rest from reference TRBV29-1 and TRBJ1-2 gives the full variable domain: SAVISQKPSRDICQRGTSLTIQCQVDSQVTMMFWYRQQPGQSLTLIATANQGSEATYESGFVIDKFPISRPNLTFSTLTVSNMSPEDSSIYLCSVADLGSPVNYGYTFGSGTRLTVV.

In its sample, this clone was seen a few times. This chain joins TRBV2 and TRBJ1-1; D is undetermined. This CDR3 region has 13 residues. V lost 4 bases and J 8 bases, leaving 14 bases between the germline ends. The V gene's germline CDR1 is SNHLY and CDR2 FYNNEI. The DNA of the CDR3 is TGTGCCAGCAGTGGAGGAGGTGGACGGGAAGCTTTCTTT. The encoded protein is CASSGGGGREAFF.

For this clone: Other nucleotide sequences in the sample specify the same CDR3. The rearrangement links TRBV9 to TRBJ2-5; D might be TRBD2 (5 bases). The ends were cut back, 1 base at V and 2 bases at J, with 6 bases in the middle. This CDR3 has 13 residues. Germline V lookup: CDR1 SGDLS, CDR2 YYNGEE. The CDR3 DNA sequence: TGTGCCAGCAGCGTACGGGGACAAGAGACCCAGTACTTC. Its translation: CASSVRGQETQYF. The full variable domain, its missing parts supplied by reference TRBV9 and TRBJ2-5, is DSGVTQTPKHLITATGQRVTLRCSPRSGDLSVYWYQQSLDQGLQFLIQYYNGEERAKGNILERFSAQQFPDLHSELNLSSLELGDSALYFCASSVRGQETQYFGPGTRLLVL.

The chain uses TRBV6-1 and TRBJ1-1; D is unresolved. Trimming shortened V by 5 bases and J by 0 bases, and 13 bases separated the two germline ends. Germline lookup yields CDR1 MNHNS and CDR2 SASEGT. The CDR3 runs 15 residues. CDR3 sequence: CASSRTSSVNTEAFF. In DNA, the CDR3 is TGTGCCAGCAGTCGTACATCATCAGTGAACACTGAAGCTTTCTTT.

The CDR3 DNA follows: TGTGCCACCAATACGGGACAGGGGTCCTACGAGCAGTACTTC. Its translation is CATNTGQGSYEQYF. The chain is built from TRBV15 and TRBJ2-7; 10 nucleotides line up with TRBD1. The junction had 4 bases not matched to a gene; V was cut back by 7 bases and J by 1 base. Germline assignment: CDR1 LNHNV and CDR2 YYDKDF (reference sequence). This CDR3 has 14 amino acids.

The CDR3 region is CASSLDPTGVNEKLFF. Here the CDR3 DNA reads TGCGCCAGCAGCTTGGACCCGACAGGGGTAAATGAAAAACTGTTTTTT. The J gene is TRBJ1-4, the V gene TRBV5-1, with 8 bases that match TRBD1. The length of the CDR3 is 16 residues. Germline V CDR1 and CDR2: SGHRS, YFSETQ. Germline trimming cut 0 bases from V and 5 bases from J; bases unmatched to any gene: 6.

The V gene is TRBV7-2, the J gene TRBJ2-1; 7 bases agree with TRBD2. CDR3 length: 15 residues. Losses at the gene ends were 5 bases for V and 0 bases for J; bases not matched to a gene: 4. CDR1 is SGHTA, CDR2 FQGNSA, per germline. Written as DNA, the CDR3 is TGTGCCAGCAGCCCCTGGGGGGGCTCCTACAATGAGCAGTTCTTC. The encoded protein is CASSPWGGSYNEQFF.

The V and J genes are TRBV5-6 and TRBJ2-3, with D tentatively TRBD2 (5 bases). With 3 bases removed from V and 3 bases from J, the gap between germline ends came to 14 bases. Germline V gene lookup returns CDR1 SGHDT and CDR2 YYEEEE. The CDR3 has 15 residues. Here the CDR3 reads CASSSPGEGTDTQYF. The CDR3 nucleotides are TGTGCCAGCAGCTCCCCCGGAGAGGGAACAGATACGCAGTATTTT.

This chain uses TRBV11-3 with TRBJ2-1; 9 nucleotides align to TRBD1. V dropped 6 bases and J dropped 9; count of bases not matched to a gene: 6. This CDR3 has 13 amino acids. From germline, CDR1 is SGHNT and CDR2 YENEEA. The DNA of the CDR3 is TGTGCCAGCAGTACAGGGGGCTACGGTGAGCAGTTCTTC. Encoded protein: CASSTGGYGEQFF.

This clone was counted at least ten times. The rearrangement links TRBV2 to TRBJ2-7; tentative D call: TRBD1 (6 bases). CDR3 size: 13 residues. CDR1 SNHLY and CDR2 FYNNEI come from the germline V gene. The V end lost 6 bases, the J end lost 4 bases, and 13 bases lay between the germline ends. DNA for the CDR3: TGTGCCAGCAGCGCAGGGGCAAGTTACGAGCAGTACTTC. The encoded protein is CASSAGASYEQYF.

This chain uses TRBV7-2 with TRBJ1-4; 12 bases agree with TRBD1. V lost 5 bases, J lost 7 bases, and 5 bases stayed unmatched. Germline V gene data show CDR1 as SGHTA and CDR2 as FQGNSA. The CDR3 spans 15 residues. The CDR3 spells CASSRDRGRGEKLFF. As DNA, the CDR3 is TGTGCCAGCAGCAGGGACAGGGGGCGAGGTGAAAAACTGTTTTTT.

The chain carries TRBV9 and TRBJ1-3; the D gene is possibly TRBD1 (5 bases). This CDR3 spans 13 amino acids. Trimming took off 6 bases at V and 9 bases at J, with 16 bases between the two ends. The germline CDR1 and CDR2 sequences are SGDLS and YYNGEE. CDR3: CASTRTGGSTIYF. The CDR3 DNA sequence: TGTGCCAGCACACGGACTGGGGGGAGCACCATATATTTT.

This clone was counted once. The chain has TRBV7-9 and TRBJ2-5, with a possible D match to TRBD1 (6 bases). CDR1 and CDR2 from the germline V gene are SEHNR and FQNEAQ (reference sequence). Deletions cut 2 bases from V and 3 bases from J, with 10 bases between. CDR3 size: 14 residues. The CDR3 is CASSLLGQEETQYF. CDR3 in DNA: TGTGCCAGCAGCTTATTGGGACAAGAAGAGACCCAGTACTTC.

This clone was found once. The V and J genes are TRBV9 and TRBJ1-3, with 7 bases lining up with TRBD1. Germline CDR1 reads SGDLS; CDR2 reads YYNGEE. V was clipped by 4 bases and J by 7 bases; unmatched bases: 14. CDR3 length: 16 residues. As DNA, the CDR3 is TGTGCCAGCAGCCTCACAACGGACAGGACTTCCAACACCATATATTTT. Protein product: CASSLTTDRTSNTIYF.

This chain joins TRBV6-5 and TRBJ1-5, with a weak D call TRBD1 (6 bases). V was trimmed by 5 bases and J by 0 bases, leaving 8 bases between them. The CDR3 covers 14 residues. CDR1 MNHEY and CDR2 SVGAGI come from the germline V gene. DNA of the CDR3: TGTGCCAGCAGTACAGGGTTTAGCAATCAGCCCCAGCATTTT. Translating gives CASSTGFSNQPQHF.

This chain links TRBV5-6 with TRBJ1-5; D is unresolved. CDR3 size: 13 residues. CDR1 and CDR2 (germline): SGHDT, YYEEEE. Trimming took 4 bases from V and 2 from J, leaving 7 bases between them. CDR3: CASSQTGNQPQHF. The CDR3 bases are TGTGCCAGCAGCCAAACAGGCAATCAGCCCCAGCATTTT.

The chain has TRBV7-3 and TRBJ2-5, with D maybe TRBD2 (6 bases). Trimming shortened V by 3 bases and J by 1 base, and 12 bases separated the two germline ends. The length of the CDR3 is 15 residues. Germline CDR1 SGHTA, CDR2 FQGTGA. CDR3 DNA: TGTGCCAGCAGCTTGAACGGGGGATCCCAAGAGACCCAGTACTTC. Translated, it gives CASSLNGGSQETQYF.

This chain connects TRBV7-2 to TRBJ1-2; 12 bases are a match to TRBD1. Germline CDR1 is SGHTA and CDR2 is FQGNSA. The CDR3 totals 16 residues. V lost 5 bases to trimming and J lost 7 bases; unmatched junction nucleotides: 11. The CDR3 sequence: CASSIGTGGPRGGYTF. CDR3 coding DNA: TGTGCCAGCAGCATCGGGACAGGGGGCCCACGTGGTGGCTACACCTTC. The full variable domain, with the rest looked up from reference TRBV7-2 and TRBJ1-2, is GAGVSQSPSNKVTEKGKDVELRCDPISGHTALYWYRQSLGQGLEFLIYFQGNSAPDKSGLPSDRFSAERTGGSVSTLTIQRTQQEDSAVYLCASSIGTGGPRGGYTFGSGTRLTVV.

The chain combines TRBV5-4 with TRBJ1-2, with 10 bases identical to TRBD1. Germline loops: CDR1 SGHNT, CDR2 YYREEE (reference sequence). The CDR3 has 14 residues. The V and J ends lost 5 bases and 6 bases, in that order; junction bases with no gene match: 7. The CDR3, as DNA: TGTGCCAGCAGACCCGGGACAGGGGTGAATGGCTACACCTTC. Protein sequence: CASRPGTGVNGYTF. The full variable domain, in which reference TRBV5-4 and TRBJ1-2 provide the parts outside the CDR3, is ETGVTQSPTHLIKTRGQQVTLRCSSQSGHNTVSWYQQALGQGPQFIFQYYREEENGRGNFPPRFSGLQFPNYSSELNVNALELDDSALYLCASRPGTGVNGYTFGSGTRLTVV.

The chain uses TRBV6-6 and TRBJ1-1; 10 bases agree with TRBD1. Germline V gene lookup returns CDR1 MNHNY and CDR2 SVGAGI (reference sequence). Trimming removed 2 bases from V and 5 bases from J; junction bases left unmatched: 5. This CDR3 is 15 amino acids long. CDR3 DNA: TGTGCCAGCAGTTACGGACAGGGGGAGGGTACTGAAGCTTTCTTT. Encoded protein: CASSYGQGEGTEAFF.

This clone appeared once. This chain connects TRBV4-1 to TRBJ1-4, with TRBD1 identical over 7 bases. The CDR3 covers 19 residues. V was pared by 0 bases and J by 3 bases, with 13 bases of the junction left unmatched. CDR1 is MGHRA and CDR2 is YSYEKL in the germline V gene. The CDR3 DNA follows: TGCGCCAGCAGCCAAGATCTGGGTGGAGGGGGCTTCGCTAATGAAAAACTGTTTTTT. This gives the protein CASSQDLGGGGFANEKLFF.

This clone was observed a few times. The chain has TRBV29-1 and TRBJ2-7; 9 positions agree with TRBD1. Trimming at V came to 7 bases and at J to 1 base, leaving 8 bases not matched to a gene. Per the germline V gene, CDR1 is SQVTM and CDR2 is ANQGSEA. This CDR3 comprises 14 residues. The CDR3: CSARGQGGSYEQYF. The CDR3 region has the DNA TGCAGCGCCCGGGGACAGGGTGGGTCCTACGAGCAGTACTTC.

In its sample, this clone was seen a few times. The DNA for the CDR3 is TGTGCCAGCAGCTCAGGACTCGGGCAAGCTTTCTTT. This sequence encodes CASSSGLGQAFF. The chain couples TRBV11-3 to TRBJ1-1; unclear D gene. The CDR3 loop spans 12 amino acids. Between the trimmed V and J ends, which lost 4 bases and 9 bases, there was a span of 12 bases. Germline loops: CDR1 SGHNT, CDR2 YENEEA. The full variable domain, its missing parts supplied by reference TRBV11-3 and TRBJ1-1, is EAGVVQSPRYKIIEKKQPVAFWCNPISGHNTLYWYLQNLGQGPELLIRYENEEAVDDSQLPKDRFSAERLKGVDSTLKIQPAELGDSAVYLCASSSGLGQAFFGQGTRLTVV.

This chain links TRBV6-5 with TRBJ1-2; TRBD1 agrees at 8 bases. Germline assignment: CDR1 MNHEY and CDR2 SVGAGI. V lost 6 bases and J lost 8; bases outside the gene matches: 8. This CDR3 contains 13 residues. The CDR3 DNA reads TGTGCCAGCAGCCAGGGACAGGCGGGGGGCTACACCTTC. Its translation: CASSQGQAGGYTF.

This clone was seen a few times. The V call is TRBV2, the J call TRBJ1-2; 8 bases match TRBD1. The CDR3 is made up of 13 amino acids. Germline V gene data show CDR1 as SNHLY and CDR2 as FYNNEI. The ends lost 9 bases at V and 4 bases at J; junction bases unmatched: 7. CDR3 region: CARQDRVSYGYTF. The CDR3 DNA follows: TGTGCCAGACAGGACAGGGTGAGCTATGGCTACACCTTC.

This chain joins TRBV21-1 and TRBJ1-1. TRBV21-1 is a pseudogene locus. The CDR3 has 18 residues. The CDR3 protein is CASSKRLLVTYMNTEAFF. The CDR3, as DNA: TGTGCCAGCAGCAAAAGATTACTAGTCACCTACATGAACACTGAAGCTTTCTTT.

The rearrangement links TRBV5-1 to TRBJ2-1; TRBD1 might be the D (7 bases). Trimming pared 1 base from V and 7 bases from J, leaving 15 bases between. This CDR3 is built from 15 residues. Germline lookup yields CDR1 SGHRS and CDR2 YFSETQ. DNA for the CDR3: TGCGCCAGCAGCTTGTATCAGGGGGAGGAAAATGAGCAGTTCTTC. Translated: CASSLYQGEENEQFF.